The 23 T cell receptor beta chains presented below share a single source sample, sequenced in a study of beta chain features in type 1 diabetes. TCRB transcripts that were expressed got sequenced, as all of the isolated RNA had been reverse transcribed. The assay was immunoSEQ multiplex PCR, and TCRdb's table has in-frame clones only and misses some. This table has 300,000 to 400,000 clones, around 12% appearing once. Material: naive CD4+ T cells from blood. Receptor source: a man aged 18 to 30 in good health.

The table lists this clone with a count of one. The rearrangement uses TRBV19 and TRBJ2-1, with TRBD2 matching over 13 bases. The CDR3 consists of 15 residues. Germline trimming cut 5 bases from V and 9 bases from J; bases unmatched to any gene: 7. Germline-derived CDR1 and CDR2 are LNHDA and SQIVND (reference sequence). The CDR3 bases are TGTGCCAGTAGTTCCGGGACTAGCGGGATTCGTGAGCAGTTCTTC. Translating gives CASSSGTSGIREQFF. The full variable domain, in which reference TRBV19 and TRBJ2-1 provide the parts outside the CDR3, is DGGITQSPKYLFRKEGQNVTLSCEQNLNHDAMYWYRQDPGQGLRLIYYSQIVNDFQKGDIAEGYSVSREKKESFPLTVTSAQKNPTAFYLCASSSGTSGIREQFFGPGTRLTVL.

This clone was counted a few times. V gene TRBV5-1 combines with J gene TRBJ1-5; 11 nucleotides line up with TRBD1. Germline CDR1 SGHRS, CDR2 YFSETQ. Trimming at V came to 4 bases and at J to 7 bases, leaving 7 bases not matched to a gene. This CDR3 has 15 amino acids. CDR3 sequence: CASSPGTGGMQPQHF. In nucleotides, the CDR3 is TGCGCCAGCAGCCCCGGGACAGGGGGTATGCAGCCCCAGCATTTT.

The chain employs TRBV7-2 and TRBJ1-5; 9 positions agree with TRBD1. The CDR3 covers 18 residues. Germline-derived CDR1 and CDR2 are SGHTA and FQGNSA. J gave up 4 bases and V 1 base, and 11 bases lay outside the gene matches. The CDR3 reads CASSLGRNTGGLNQPQHF. For the CDR3, the DNA is TGTGCCAGCAGCTTAGGCCGGAATACAGGGGGCCTAAATCAGCCCCAGCATTTT.

This clone was detected a few times. The CDR3 is CASSPRTKDYEQYF. As DNA, the CDR3 is TGTGCCAGCTCACCAAGGACTAAGGACTACGAGCAGTACTTC. The chain combines TRBV18 with TRBJ2-7; weak D call: TRBD2 (6 bases). This CDR3 is built from 14 residues. The germline CDR1 and CDR2 sequences are KGHSH and LQKENI. Trimming cost V 2 bases and J 3 bases, with 11 bases left between them.

This clone came up a few times. Germline and junction disagree at one end, which may indicate a read error. The genes are TRBV5-4 and TRBJ2-5; tentative D call: TRBD1 (6 bases). The CDR3 has 13 residues. From germline, CDR1 is SGHNT and CDR2 YYREEE (reference sequence). The CDR3 nucleotides are TGTGCCAGCAGCTTGGACAGGGTTGAGAGCCAGTACTTC. This codes for CASSLDRVESQYF.

This clone was observed a handful of times. This chain uses TRBV30 with TRBJ1-4; D gene unclear. Germline V gene data show CDR1 as GTSNPN and CDR2 as SVGIG (reference sequence). V dropped 2 bases and J dropped 0 bases, with 7 bases sitting between them. CDR3 size: 14 residues. The CDR3 nucleotides read TGTGCCTGGAGTCCAGGTGCAACTAATGAAAAACTGTTTTTT. As protein: CAWSPGATNEKLFF.

This clone was recorded a few times. V is TRBV7-2 and J is TRBJ2-1; D unresolved. Germline CDR1 SGHTA, CDR2 FQGNSA. The CDR3 is 12 residues long. The V gene lost 0 bases and the J gene lost 10 bases, with 7 bases spanning the gap. CDR3 nucleotide sequence: TGTGCCAGCAGCTTAGCCCTCAGGGAGCAGTTCTTC. Its translation: CASSLALREQFF.

This clone was seen more than once but under ten times. V is TRBV6-5 and J is TRBJ1-2; D is unclear. Trimming shortened V by 0 bases and J by 5 bases, and 13 bases separated the two germline ends. Germline CDR1 MNHEY, CDR2 SVGAGI. The CDR3 is 15 amino acids. Here the CDR3 reads CASSYSGGSRYGYTF. DNA for the CDR3: TGTGCCAGCAGTTACTCCGGCGGATCCCGTTATGGCTACACCTTC.

The V gene is TRBV5-1, the J gene TRBJ2-7; 8 bases map to TRBD2. Unmatched junction bases numbered 9, after V lost 0 bases and J lost 7 bases. The CDR3 length is 15 residues. Per the germline V gene, CDR1 is SGHRS and CDR2 is YFSETQ. CDR3 coding DNA: TGCGCCAGCAGCTTGGTTGCGGGAGGAGGGGAAGAGCAGTACTTC. Its protein is CASSLVAGGGEEQYF.

There are a few counts of this clone. This chain joins TRBV28 and TRBJ1-2; the match to TRBD1 covers 7 bases. This CDR3 contains 14 residues. V shed 5 bases and J 2 bases; nucleotides not matched to a gene: 5. The germline gives CDR1 MDHEN, CDR2 SYDVKM. DNA of the CDR3: TGTGCCAGCAGTAACCCAGGGGGGAACTATGGCTACACCTTC. Residues: CASSNPGGNYGYTF.

The chain couples TRBV18 to TRBJ1-2, with D maybe TRBD1 (5 bases). CDR1 and CDR2 (germline): KGHSH, LQKENI. With 3 bases removed from V and 3 bases from J, the gap between germline ends came to 17 bases. The CDR3 is 16 amino acids. The CDR3 loop is CASSPFVLRGDYGYTF. The CDR3 coding sequence is TGTGCCAGCTCACCTTTTGTTCTTCGGGGGGACTATGGCTACACCTTC.

This clone has only a few counts. This sequence joins TRBV7-2 and TRBJ1-5, with TRBD1 as a possible D gene (5 bases). The V and J ends lost 2 bases and 4 bases respectively, with 12 bases between them. Germline V CDR1 and CDR2: SGHTA, FQGNSA. The length of the CDR3 is 15 residues. The CDR3 reads CASSLRTGQNQPQHF. CDR3 bases: TGTGCCAGCAGCTTAAGAACAGGCCAAAATCAGCCCCAGCATTTT.

The chain couples TRBV6-5 to TRBJ1-2, with 10 bases that match TRBD1. After removal of 0 bases from V and 8 bases from J, the junction contained 6 bases not matched to a gene. The V gene's germline CDR1 is MNHEY and CDR2 SVGAGI. The CDR3 sequence is 15 residues long. The CDR3 DNA follows: TGTGCCAGCAGTTACTCGGGACAGGGGCTGCGGGGCTACACCTTC. Encoded protein: CASSYSGQGLRGYTF.

V and J are TRBV18 and TRBJ1-1; no definite D call. CDR1 is KGHSH, CDR2 LQKENI, per germline. This CDR3 is built from 14 residues. Trimming left V 2 bases short and J 7 bases short, with 14 bases between. CDR3 region: CASSPGRRDGEAFF. The CDR3 coding sequence is TGTGCCAGCTCACCAGGCCGGAGGGATGGTGAAGCTTTCTTT.

This clone was detected only a few times. V usage is TRBV4-3 and J usage is TRBJ1-5, with D maybe TRBD1 (5 bases). The ends were cut back, 0 bases at V and 4 bases at J, with 10 bases in the middle. From germline, CDR1 is LGHNA and CDR2 YSLEER. The CDR3 has 15 residues. The CDR3 protein is CASSQDPAGNQPQHF. The CDR3 DNA follows: TGCGCCAGCAGCCAAGATCCGGCAGGGAATCAGCCCCAGCATTTT.

This clone was detected a few times. CDR3 region: CASSQYRDRGLSTEAFF. CDR3 bases: TGTGCCAGCAGCCAATATAGGGACAGGGGGCTGAGCACTGAAGCTTTCTTT. This rearrangement joins TRBV5-4 to TRBJ1-1; 12 bases are a match to TRBD1. CDR1 is SGHNT, CDR2 YYREEE, per germline (reference sequence). The junction had 11 bases not matched to a gene; V was cut back by 4 bases and J by 4 bases. This CDR3 contains 17 residues.

Only a few counts were recorded for this clone. This sequence joins TRBV6-1 and TRBJ1-1; TRBD1 might be the D (5 bases). The germline V and J ends were trimmed by 11 bases and 4 bases, with 17 bases remaining between them. This CDR3 is built from 13 residues. The germline CDR1 and CDR2 sequences are MNHNS and SASEGT. The DNA of the CDR3 is TGTGCCGTCGCGGCAGGGCATGGCACTGAAGCTTTCTTT. Translated: CAVAAGHGTEAFF.

The V call is TRBV25-1, the J call TRBJ2-6; a weak D match, TRBD1 (6 bases). Germline lookup yields CDR1 MGHDK and CDR2 SYGVNS. Trimming took 4 bases from V and 2 from J, leaving 9 bases between them. This CDR3 is built from 15 residues. The CDR3: CASSVQGTGANVLTF. CDR3 coding DNA: TGTGCCAGCAGTGTACAGGGAACTGGGGCCAACGTCCTGACTTTC.

The chain uses TRBV5-4 and TRBJ1-2; 7 bases align to TRBD1. V dropped 1 base and J dropped 4; count of bases not matched to a gene: 7. This CDR3 has 15 amino acids. Germline V gene data show CDR1 as SGHNT and CDR2 as YYREEE (reference sequence). CDR3 nucleotide sequence: TGTGCCAGCAGCTTGTCAGGGGGTGGTAGCTATGGCTACACCTTC. It specifies CASSLSGGGSYGYTF.

A few counts support this clone. The chain joins TRBV27 to TRBJ2-1; D uncertain. V lost 5 bases and J lost 10, with 18 bases in between. The germline CDR1 and CDR2 sequences are MNHEY and SMNVEV (reference sequence). The CDR3 consists of 14 residues. The CDR3 is CASSPPQSSSEQFF. Here the CDR3 DNA reads TGTGCCAGCAGTCCTCCTCAGAGTAGCAGCGAGCAGTTCTTC.

This clone has a handful of counts. The chain joins TRBV5-4 to TRBJ2-3, with D maybe TRBD2 (7 bases). The germline gives CDR1 SGHNT, CDR2 YYREEE (reference sequence). CDR3 size: 16 residues. Trimming removed 7 bases from V and 4 bases from J, with 22 bases in between. In nucleotides, the CDR3 is TGTGCCAGCGGGGGTGGGGGGGGCCGCGTCGCAGATACGCAGTATTTT. Translated: CASGGGGGRVADTQYF.

This clone was observed a few times. This chain joins TRBV5-1 and TRBJ2-1, with 12 bases fitting TRBD2. CDR3 length equals 15 residues. J gave up 7 bases and V 0 bases, and 2 bases lay outside the gene matches. Germline loops: CDR1 SGHRS, CDR2 YFSETQ. The DNA for the CDR3 is TGCGCCAGCAGCTTGGGGACTAGCGGGAATAATGAGCAGTTCTTC. This gives the protein CASSLGTSGNNEQFF.

The genes are TRBV9 and TRBJ2-1; TRBD2 matches at 9 bases. Germline assignment: CDR1 SGDLS and CDR2 YYNGEE. Trimming cost V 6 bases and J 2 bases; bases outside gene matches: 18. The CDR3 covers 19 residues. CDR3 protein: CASNNNREREAPTYNEQFF. In DNA, the CDR3 is TGTGCCAGCAACAATAACCGGGAGCGGGAGGCCCCTACCTACAATGAGCAGTTCTTC.